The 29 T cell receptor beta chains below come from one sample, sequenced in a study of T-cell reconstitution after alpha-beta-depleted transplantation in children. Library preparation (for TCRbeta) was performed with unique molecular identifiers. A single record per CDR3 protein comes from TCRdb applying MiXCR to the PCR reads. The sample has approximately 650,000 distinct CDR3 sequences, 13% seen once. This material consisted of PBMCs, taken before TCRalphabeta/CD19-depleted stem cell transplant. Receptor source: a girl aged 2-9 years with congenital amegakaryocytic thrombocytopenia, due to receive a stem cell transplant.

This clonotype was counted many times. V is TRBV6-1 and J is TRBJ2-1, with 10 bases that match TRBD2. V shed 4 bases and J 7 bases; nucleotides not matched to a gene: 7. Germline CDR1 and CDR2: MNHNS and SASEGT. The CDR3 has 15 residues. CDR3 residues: CASSGASGRLNEQFF. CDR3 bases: TGTGCCAGCAGTGGAGCTAGCGGGAGATTAAATGAGCAGTTCTTC.

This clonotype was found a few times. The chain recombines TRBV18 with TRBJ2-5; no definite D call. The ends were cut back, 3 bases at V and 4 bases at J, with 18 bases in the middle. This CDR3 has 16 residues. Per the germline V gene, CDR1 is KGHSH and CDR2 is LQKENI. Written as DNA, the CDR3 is TGTGCCAGCTCACCGATAGCTTTTGGATTTTTAGAGACCCAGTACTTC. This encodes CASSPIAFGFLETQYF.

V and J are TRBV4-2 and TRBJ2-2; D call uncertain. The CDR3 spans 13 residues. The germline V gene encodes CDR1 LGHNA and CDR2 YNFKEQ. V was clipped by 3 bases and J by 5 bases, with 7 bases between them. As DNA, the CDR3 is TGTGCCAGCAGCCACGGGCGAACCGGGGAGCTGTTTTTT. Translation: CASSHGRTGELFF.

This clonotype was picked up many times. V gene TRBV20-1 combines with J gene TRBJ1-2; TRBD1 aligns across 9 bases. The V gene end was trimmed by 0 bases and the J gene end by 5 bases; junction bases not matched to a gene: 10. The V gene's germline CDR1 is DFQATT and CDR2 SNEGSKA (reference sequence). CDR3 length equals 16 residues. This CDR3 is CSARDKNRGLGYGYTF. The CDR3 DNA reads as TGCAGTGCTAGAGACAAAAACAGGGGGCTCGGGTATGGCTACACCTTC.

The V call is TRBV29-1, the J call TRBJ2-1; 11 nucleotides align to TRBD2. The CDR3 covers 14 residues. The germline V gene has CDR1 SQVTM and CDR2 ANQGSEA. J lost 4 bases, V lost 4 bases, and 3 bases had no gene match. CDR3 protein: CSVAGLAEYNEQFF. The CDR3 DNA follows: TGCAGCGTTGCGGGACTAGCGGAATACAATGAGCAGTTCTTC.

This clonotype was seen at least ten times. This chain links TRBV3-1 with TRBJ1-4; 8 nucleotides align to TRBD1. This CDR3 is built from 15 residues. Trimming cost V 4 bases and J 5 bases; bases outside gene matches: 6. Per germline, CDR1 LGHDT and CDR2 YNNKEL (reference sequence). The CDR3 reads CASSRGTGGNEKLFF. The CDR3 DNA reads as TGTGCCAGCAGCCGAGGGACAGGAGGAAATGAAAAACTGTTTTTT.

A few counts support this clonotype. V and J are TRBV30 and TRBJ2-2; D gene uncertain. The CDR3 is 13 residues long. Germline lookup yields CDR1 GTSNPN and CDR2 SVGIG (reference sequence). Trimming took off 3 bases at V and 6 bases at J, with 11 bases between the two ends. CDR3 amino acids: CAWRATEAGELFF. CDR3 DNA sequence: TGTGCCTGGAGAGCAACCGAGGCCGGGGAGCTGTTTTTT.

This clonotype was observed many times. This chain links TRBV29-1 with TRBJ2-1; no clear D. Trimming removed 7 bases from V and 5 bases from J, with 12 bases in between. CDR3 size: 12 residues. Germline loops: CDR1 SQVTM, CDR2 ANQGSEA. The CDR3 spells CSALAVNNEQFF. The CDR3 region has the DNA TGCAGCGCCCTTGCGGTAAACAATGAGCAGTTCTTC.

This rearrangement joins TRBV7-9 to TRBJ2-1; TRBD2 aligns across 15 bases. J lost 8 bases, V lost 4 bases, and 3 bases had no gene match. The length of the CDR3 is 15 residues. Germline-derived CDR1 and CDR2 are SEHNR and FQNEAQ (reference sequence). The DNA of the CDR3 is TGTGCCAGCAGCTGGACTAGCGGGAGGGTCTATGAGCAGTTCTTC. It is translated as CASSWTSGRVYEQFF. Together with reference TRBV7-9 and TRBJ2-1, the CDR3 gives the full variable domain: DTGVSQNPRHKITKRGQNVTFRCDPISEHNRLYWYRQTLGQGPEFLTYFQNEAQLEKSRLLSDRFSAERPKGSFSTLEIQRTEQGDSAMYLCASSWTSGRVYEQFFGPGTRLTVL.

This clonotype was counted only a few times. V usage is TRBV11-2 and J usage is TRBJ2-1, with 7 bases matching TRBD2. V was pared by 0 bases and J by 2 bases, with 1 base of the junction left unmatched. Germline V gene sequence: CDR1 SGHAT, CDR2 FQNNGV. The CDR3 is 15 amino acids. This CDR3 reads CASSLDAGAYNEQFF. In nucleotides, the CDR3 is TGTGCCAGCAGCTTAGACGCGGGAGCCTACAATGAGCAGTTCTTC.

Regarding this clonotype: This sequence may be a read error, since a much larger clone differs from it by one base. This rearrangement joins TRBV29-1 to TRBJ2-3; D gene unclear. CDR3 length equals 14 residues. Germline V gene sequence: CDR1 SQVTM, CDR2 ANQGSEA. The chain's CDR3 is CSVDQGPLPDTQNF. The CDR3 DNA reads TGCAGCGTTGATCAAGGTCCGCTACCAGATACGCAGAATTTT.

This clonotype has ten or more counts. For the CDR3, the DNA is TGTGCCAGCAGCCTGATCCCCGGGGGCTACAATGAGCAGTTCTTC. Its protein is CASSLIPGGYNEQFF. The chain combines TRBV4-2 with TRBJ2-1; D possibly corresponds to TRBD2 (6 bases). CDR3 length: 15 amino acids. Germline-derived CDR1 and CDR2 are LGHNA and YNFKEQ. Trimming left V 4 bases short and J 3 bases short, with 13 bases between.

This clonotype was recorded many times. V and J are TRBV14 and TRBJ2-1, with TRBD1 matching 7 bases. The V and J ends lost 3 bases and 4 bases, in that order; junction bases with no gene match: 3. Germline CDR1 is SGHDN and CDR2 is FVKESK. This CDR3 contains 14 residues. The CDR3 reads CASSHATGYNEQFF. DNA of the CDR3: TGTGCCAGCAGCCACGCGACAGGGTACAATGAGCAGTTCTTC. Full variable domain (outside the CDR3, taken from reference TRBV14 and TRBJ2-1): EAGVTQFPSHSVIEKGQTVTLRCDPISGHDNLYWYRRVMGKEIKFLLHFVKESKQDESGMPNNRFLAERTGGTYSTLKVQPAELEDSGVYFCASSHATGYNEQFFGPGTRLTVL.

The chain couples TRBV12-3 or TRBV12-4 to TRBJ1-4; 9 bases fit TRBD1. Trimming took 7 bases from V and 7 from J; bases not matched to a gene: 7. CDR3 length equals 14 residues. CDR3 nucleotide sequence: TGTGCCAGCACCGTGACAGGGGGTGGTGAAAAACTGTTTTTT. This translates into CASTVTGGGEKLFF.

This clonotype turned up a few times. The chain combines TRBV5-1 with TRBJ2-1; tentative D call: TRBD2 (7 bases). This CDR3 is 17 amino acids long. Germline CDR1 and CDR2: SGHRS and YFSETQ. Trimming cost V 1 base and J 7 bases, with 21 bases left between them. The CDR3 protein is CASSLIHVPAGHNEQFF. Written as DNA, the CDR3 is TGCGCCAGCAGCTTGATCCACGTCCCAGCGGGACATAATGAGCAGTTCTTC.

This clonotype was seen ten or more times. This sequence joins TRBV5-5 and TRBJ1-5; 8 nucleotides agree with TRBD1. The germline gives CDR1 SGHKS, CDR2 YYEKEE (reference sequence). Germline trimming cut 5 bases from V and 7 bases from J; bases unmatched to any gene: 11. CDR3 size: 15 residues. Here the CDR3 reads CASSPVQGGSQPQHF. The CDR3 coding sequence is TGTGCCAGCAGTCCCGTACAGGGGGGCTCGCAGCCCCAGCATTTT.

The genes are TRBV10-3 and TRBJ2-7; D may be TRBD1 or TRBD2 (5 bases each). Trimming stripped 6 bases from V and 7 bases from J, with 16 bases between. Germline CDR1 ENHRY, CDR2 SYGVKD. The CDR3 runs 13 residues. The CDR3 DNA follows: TGTGCCATCAGGTATGGGACGGTTGGAGAGCAGTACTTC. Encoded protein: CAIRYGTVGEQYF.

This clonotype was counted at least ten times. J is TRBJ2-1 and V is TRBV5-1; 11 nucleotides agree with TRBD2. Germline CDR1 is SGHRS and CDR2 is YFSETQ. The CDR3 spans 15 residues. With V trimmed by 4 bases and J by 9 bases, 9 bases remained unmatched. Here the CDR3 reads CASSPTSGKVAEQFF. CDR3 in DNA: TGCGCCAGCAGCCCGACTAGCGGGAAGGTTGCTGAGCAGTTCTTC.

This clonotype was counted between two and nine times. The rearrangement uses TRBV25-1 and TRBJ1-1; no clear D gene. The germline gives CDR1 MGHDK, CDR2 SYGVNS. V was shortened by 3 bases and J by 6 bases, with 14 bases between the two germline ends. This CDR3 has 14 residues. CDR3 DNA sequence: TGTGCCAGCAGTGACCAGGTAGTAGGTGCTGAAGCTTTCTTT. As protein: CASSDQVVGAEAFF.

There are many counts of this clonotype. CDR3 residues: CASSLGPPGIAEAFF. DNA for the CDR3: TGTGCCAGCAGTTTAGGACCCCCAGGCATCGCTGAAGCTTTCTTT. V is TRBV27 and J is TRBJ1-1; D remains unclear. V was trimmed by 2 bases and J by 6 bases, leaving 16 bases between them. Germline V gene lookup returns CDR1 MNHEY and CDR2 SMNVEV (reference sequence). This CDR3 has 15 residues.

The CDR3 loop is CASSLVAGGLYEQYF. The CDR3 region has the DNA TGCGCCAGCAGCTTGGTAGCGGGAGGTCTCTACGAGCAGTACTTC. The rearrangement uses TRBV5-1 and TRBJ2-7; TRBD2 agrees at 10 bases. V shed 0 bases and J 3 bases; nucleotides not matched to a gene: 3. The CDR3 runs 15 residues. Germline values: CDR1 SGHRS, CDR2 YFSETQ. Drawing the rest from reference TRBV5-1 and TRBJ2-7, the complete variable domain is KAGVTQTPRYLIKTRGQQVTLSCSPISGHRSVSWYQQTPGQGLQFLFEYFSETQRNKGNFPGRFSGRQFSNSRSEMNVSTLELGDSALYLCASSLVAGGLYEQYFGPGTRLTVT.

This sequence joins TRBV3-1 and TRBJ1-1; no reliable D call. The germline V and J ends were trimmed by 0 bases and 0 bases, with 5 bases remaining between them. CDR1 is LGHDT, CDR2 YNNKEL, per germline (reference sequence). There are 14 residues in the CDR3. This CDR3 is CASSQETMNTEAFF. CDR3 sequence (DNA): TGTGCCAGCAGCCAAGAAACCATGAACACTGAAGCTTTCTTT.

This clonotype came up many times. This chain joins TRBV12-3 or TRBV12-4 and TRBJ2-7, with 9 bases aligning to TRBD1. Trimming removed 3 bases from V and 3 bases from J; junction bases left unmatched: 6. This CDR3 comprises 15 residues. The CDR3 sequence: CASSFDGTGYYEQYF. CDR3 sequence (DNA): TGTGCCAGCAGTTTTGACGGGACAGGGTACTACGAGCAGTACTTC.

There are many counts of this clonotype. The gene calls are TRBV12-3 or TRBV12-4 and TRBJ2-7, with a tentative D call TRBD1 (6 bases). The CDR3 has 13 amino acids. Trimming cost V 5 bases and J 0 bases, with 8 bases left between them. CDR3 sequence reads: CASSPGHSYEQYF. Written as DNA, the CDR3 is TGTGCCAGCAGTCCGGGACACTCCTACGAGCAGTACTTC.

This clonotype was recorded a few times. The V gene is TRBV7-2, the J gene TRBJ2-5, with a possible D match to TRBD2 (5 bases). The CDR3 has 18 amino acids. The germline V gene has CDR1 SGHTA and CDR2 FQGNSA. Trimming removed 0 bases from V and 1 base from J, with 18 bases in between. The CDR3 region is CASSLALGRVGSQETQYF. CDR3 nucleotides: TGTGCCAGCAGCTTAGCCCTCGGGCGCGTGGGGAGCCAAGAGACCCAGTACTTC. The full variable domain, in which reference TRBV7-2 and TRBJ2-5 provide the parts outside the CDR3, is GAGVSQSPSNKVTEKGKDVELRCDPISGHTALYWYRQSLGQGLEFLIYFQGNSAPDKSGLPSDRFSAERTGGSVSTLTIQRTQQEDSAVYLCASSLALGRVGSQETQYFGPGTRLLVL.

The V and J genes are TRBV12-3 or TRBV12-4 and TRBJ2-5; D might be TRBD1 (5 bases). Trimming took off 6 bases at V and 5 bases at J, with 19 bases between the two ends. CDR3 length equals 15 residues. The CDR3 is CASRQVVGPGETQYF. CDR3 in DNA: TGTGCCAGCAGACAGGTTGTGGGTCCAGGGGAGACCCAGTACTTC.

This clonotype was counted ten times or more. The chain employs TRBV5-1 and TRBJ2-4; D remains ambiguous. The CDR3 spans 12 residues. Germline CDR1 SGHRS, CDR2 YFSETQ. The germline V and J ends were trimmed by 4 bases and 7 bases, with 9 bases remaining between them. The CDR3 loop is CASSRFGNIQYF. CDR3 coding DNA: TGCGCCAGCAGCCGCTTCGGGAACATTCAGTACTTC.

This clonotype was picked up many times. CDR3 nucleotide sequence: TGCAGTGCCGACGGGGATATAGGGACTGAAGCTTTCTTT. Translation gives CSADGDIGTEAFF. The chain is built from TRBV20-1 and TRBJ1-1; unclear D gene. The germline V gene has CDR1 DFQATT and CDR2 SNEGSKA (reference sequence). The CDR3 is 13 residues long. The V end lost 6 bases, the J end lost 5 bases, and 16 bases lay between the germline ends.

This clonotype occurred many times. The CDR3 DNA reads TGCAGTGCTGGACTAGTCCCTTACAATGAGCAGTTCTTC. This codes for CSAGLVPYNEQFF. This chain links TRBV20-1 with TRBJ2-1; 7 bases fit TRBD2. This CDR3 contains 13 residues. Germline CDR1 and CDR2: DFQATT and SNEGSKA (reference sequence). The V and J ends lost 5 bases and 4 bases, in that order; junction bases with no gene match: 5.